This T cell receptor beta chain was identified in a study of T-cell memory formation after mild COVID-19. A remark on this clonotype: Antigen specificity is unknown.

MiXCR, applied by TCRdb to the 5' RACE reads, yields one record per CDR3 protein. The sample includes fewer than 550,000 distinct CDR3 sequences, around 18% of them seen just once. Study conclusions and caveats: Contracting clones from day 15 to 85 showed balanced CD4/CD8; later expanders favored CD4+. CD4+ clones that contracted lay mainly in CM and EM; CD8+ ones lay in EMRA.

The germline V gene encodes CDR1 ENHRY and CDR2 SYGVKD. With 4 bases removed from V and 0 bases from J, the gap between germline ends came to 2 bases. The CDR3 extends over 12 amino acids. The receptor's source is an adult woman who had mild COVID-19 (a few samples of this study predate the infection). Cell type and time point are not known. V is TRBV10-3 and J is TRBJ2-3, with D unclear. Sequencing used PBMCs or a T cell subset sorted from them (not recorded which). In DNA, the CDR3 is TGTGCCATCAGTGTCAGCACAGATACGCAGTATTTT. Translated: CAISVSTDTQYF.